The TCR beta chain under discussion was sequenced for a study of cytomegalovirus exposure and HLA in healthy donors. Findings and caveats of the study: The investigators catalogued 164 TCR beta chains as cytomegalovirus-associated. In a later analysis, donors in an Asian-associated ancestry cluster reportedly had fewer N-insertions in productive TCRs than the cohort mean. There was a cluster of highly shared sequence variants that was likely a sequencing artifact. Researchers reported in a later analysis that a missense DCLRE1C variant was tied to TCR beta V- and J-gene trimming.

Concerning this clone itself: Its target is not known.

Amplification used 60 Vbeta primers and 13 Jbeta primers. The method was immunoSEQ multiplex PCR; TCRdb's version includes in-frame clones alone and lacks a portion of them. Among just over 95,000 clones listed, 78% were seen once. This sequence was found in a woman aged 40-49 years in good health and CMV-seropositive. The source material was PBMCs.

This CDR3 reads CASSSLQDGRTEAFF. CDR3 nucleotides: TGCGCCAGCAGCAGCCTACAGGACGGGAGGACTGAAGCTTTCTTT. The rearrangement links TRBV5-1 to TRBJ1-1, with D maybe TRBD1 (5 bases). Germline loops: CDR1 SGHRS, CDR2 YFSETQ. The CDR3 is 15 amino acids. V lost 4 bases to trimming and J lost 5 bases, with 18 bases between them. The full variable domain, rest sourced from reference TRBV5-1 and TRBJ1-1, is KAGVTQTPRYLIKTRGQQVTLSCSPISGHRSVSWYQQTPGQGLQFLFEYFSETQRNKGNFPGRFSGRQFSNSRSEMNVSTLELGDSALYLCASSSLQDGRTEAFFGQGTRLTVV.